The source of this T cell receptor (beta chain) is a study of cytomegalovirus exposure and HLA in healthy donors. V trimming: 2 bases; J trimming: 6 bases; junction bases outside the gene matches: 15. Germline V lookup: CDR1 SGHAT, CDR2 FQDESV (reference sequence). The CDR3 is made up of 18 amino acids. PCR used 60 Vbeta primers and 13 Jbeta primers. The data were produced by immunoSEQ multiplex PCR, yet TCRdb's version contains in-frame clones alone and is incomplete. This table holds 160,000 or so clones, 80% found once. Sequencing was carried out using PBMCs. The receptor was derived from a man aged 25-40 years in good health and CMV-seronegative. This chain uses TRBV11-1 with TRBJ2-1; 8 nucleotides align to TRBD1. The CDR3 region is CASSLYPPGQDRGNEQFF. Written as DNA, the CDR3 is TGTGCCAGCAGCTTATACCCGCCGGGACAGGATAGGGGCAATGAGCAGTTCTTC.